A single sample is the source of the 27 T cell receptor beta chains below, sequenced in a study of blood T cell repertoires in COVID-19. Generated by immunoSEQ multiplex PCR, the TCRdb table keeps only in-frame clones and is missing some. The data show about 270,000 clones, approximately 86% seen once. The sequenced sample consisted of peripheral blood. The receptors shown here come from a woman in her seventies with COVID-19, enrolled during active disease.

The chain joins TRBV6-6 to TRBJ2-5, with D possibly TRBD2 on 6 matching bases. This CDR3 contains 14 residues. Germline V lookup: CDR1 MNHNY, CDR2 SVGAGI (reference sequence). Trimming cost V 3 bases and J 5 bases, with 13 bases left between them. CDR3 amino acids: CASSYGRGTETQYF. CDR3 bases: TGTGCCAGCAGTTATGGGCGGGGTACCGAGACCCAGTACTTC.

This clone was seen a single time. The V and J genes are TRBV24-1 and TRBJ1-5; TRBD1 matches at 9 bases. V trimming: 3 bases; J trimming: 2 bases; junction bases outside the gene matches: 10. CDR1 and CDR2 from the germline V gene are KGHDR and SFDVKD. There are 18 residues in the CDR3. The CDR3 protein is CATSDPKVGQGGNQPQHF. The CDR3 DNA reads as TGTGCCACCAGTGATCCGAAAGTGGGACAGGGAGGCAATCAGCCCCAGCATTTT.

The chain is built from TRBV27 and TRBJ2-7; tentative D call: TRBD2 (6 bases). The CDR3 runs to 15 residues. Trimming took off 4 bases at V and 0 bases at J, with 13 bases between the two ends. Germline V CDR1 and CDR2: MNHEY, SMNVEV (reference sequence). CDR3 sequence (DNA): TGTGCCAGCAGTTATCGGGCGGGGAGCTCCTACGAGCAGTACTTC. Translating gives CASSYRAGSSYEQYF.

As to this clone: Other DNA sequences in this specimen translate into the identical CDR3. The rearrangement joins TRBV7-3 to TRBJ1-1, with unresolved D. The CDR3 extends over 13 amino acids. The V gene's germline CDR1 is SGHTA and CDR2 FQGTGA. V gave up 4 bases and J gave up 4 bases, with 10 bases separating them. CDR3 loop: CASSSGSGTEAFF. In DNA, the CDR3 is TGTGCCAGCAGCTCCGGGAGTGGCACTGAAGCTTTCTTT.

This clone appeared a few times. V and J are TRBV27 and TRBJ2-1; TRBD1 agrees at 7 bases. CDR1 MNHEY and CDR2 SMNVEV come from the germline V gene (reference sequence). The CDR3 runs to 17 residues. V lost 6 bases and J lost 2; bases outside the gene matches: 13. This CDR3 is CASSPKPDRDPYNEQFF. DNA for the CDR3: TGTGCCAGCAGCCCTAAACCCGACAGGGACCCCTACAATGAGCAGTTCTTC.

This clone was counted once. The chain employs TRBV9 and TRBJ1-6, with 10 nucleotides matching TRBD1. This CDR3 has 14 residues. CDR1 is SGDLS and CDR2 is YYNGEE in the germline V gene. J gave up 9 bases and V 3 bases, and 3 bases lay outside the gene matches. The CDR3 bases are TGTGCCAGCAGCGCTGGACAGGGGGGTTCACCCCTCCACTTT. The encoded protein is CASSAGQGGSPLHF.

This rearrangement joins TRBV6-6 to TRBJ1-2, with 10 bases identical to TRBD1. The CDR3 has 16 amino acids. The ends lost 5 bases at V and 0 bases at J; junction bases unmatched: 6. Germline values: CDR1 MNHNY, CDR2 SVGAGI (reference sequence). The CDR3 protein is CASSLRDRGPNYGYTF. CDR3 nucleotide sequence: TGTGCCAGCAGTCTCCGGGACAGGGGACCTAACTATGGCTACACCTTC.

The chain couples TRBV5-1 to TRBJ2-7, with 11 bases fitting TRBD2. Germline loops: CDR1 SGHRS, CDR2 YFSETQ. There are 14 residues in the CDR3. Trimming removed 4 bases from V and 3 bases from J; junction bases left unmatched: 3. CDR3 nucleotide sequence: TGCGCCAGCAGCCGGCTAGCGGGGGGCTACGAGCAGTACTTC. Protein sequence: CASSRLAGGYEQYF. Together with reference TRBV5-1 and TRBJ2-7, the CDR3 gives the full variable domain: KAGVTQTPRYLIKTRGQQVTLSCSPISGHRSVSWYQQTPGQGLQFLFEYFSETQRNKGNFPGRFSGRQFSNSRSEMNVSTLELGDSALYLCASSRLAGGYEQYFGPGTRLTVT.

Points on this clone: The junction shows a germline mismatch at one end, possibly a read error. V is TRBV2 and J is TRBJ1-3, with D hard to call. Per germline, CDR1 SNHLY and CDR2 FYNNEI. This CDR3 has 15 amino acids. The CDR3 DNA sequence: TGTGCCAGCAGAGAAGACGGTGGCTCTGGAAACACCATATATTTT. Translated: CASREDGGSGNTIYF.

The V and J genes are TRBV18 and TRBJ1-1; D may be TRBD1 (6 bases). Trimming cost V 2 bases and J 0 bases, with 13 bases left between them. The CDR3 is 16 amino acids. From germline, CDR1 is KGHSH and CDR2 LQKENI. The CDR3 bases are TGTGCCAGCTCACCAATGGGGGGGGGCATGAACACTGAAGCTTTCTTT. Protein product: CASSPMGGGMNTEAFF.

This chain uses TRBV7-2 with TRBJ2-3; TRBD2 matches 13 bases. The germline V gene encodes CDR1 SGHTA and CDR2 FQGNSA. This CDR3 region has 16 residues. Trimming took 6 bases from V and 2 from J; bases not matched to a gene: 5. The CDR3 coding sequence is TGTGCCAGCAGACTAGCGGGGGGGAGGTACACAGATACGCAGTATTTT. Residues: CASRLAGGRYTDTQYF.

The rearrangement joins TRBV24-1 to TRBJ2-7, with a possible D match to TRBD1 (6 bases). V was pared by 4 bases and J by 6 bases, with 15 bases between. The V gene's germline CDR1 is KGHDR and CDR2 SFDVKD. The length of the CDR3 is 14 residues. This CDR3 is CATSDADRTSEQYF. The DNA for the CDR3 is TGTGCCACCAGTGACGCTGACAGGACCAGCGAGCAGTACTTC.

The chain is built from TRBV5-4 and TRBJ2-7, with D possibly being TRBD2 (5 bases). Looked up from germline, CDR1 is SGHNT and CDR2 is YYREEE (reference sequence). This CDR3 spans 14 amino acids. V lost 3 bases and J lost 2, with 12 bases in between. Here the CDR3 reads CASSSTGRPYEQYF. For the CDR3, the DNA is TGTGCCAGCAGCTCCACGGGGAGACCCTACGAGCAGTACTTC.

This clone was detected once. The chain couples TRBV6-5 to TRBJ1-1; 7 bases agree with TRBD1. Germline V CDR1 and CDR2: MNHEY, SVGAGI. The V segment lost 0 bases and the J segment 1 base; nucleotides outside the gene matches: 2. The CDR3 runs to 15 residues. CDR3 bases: TGTGCCAGCAGTTACTCCTGGACAGGGAACACTGAAGCTTTCTTT. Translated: CASSYSWTGNTEAFF.

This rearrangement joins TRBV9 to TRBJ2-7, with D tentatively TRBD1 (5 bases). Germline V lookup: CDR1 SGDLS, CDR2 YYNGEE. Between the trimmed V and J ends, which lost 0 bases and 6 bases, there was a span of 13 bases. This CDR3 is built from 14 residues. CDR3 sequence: CASSVEGASGEQYF. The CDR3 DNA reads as TGTGCCAGCAGCGTAGAAGGGGCCTCGGGCGAGCAGTACTTC. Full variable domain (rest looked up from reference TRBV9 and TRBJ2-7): DSGVTQTPKHLITATGQRVTLRCSPRSGDLSVYWYQQSLDQGLQFLIQYYNGEERAKGNILERFSAQQFPDLHSELNLSSLELGDSALYFCASSVEGASGEQYFGPGTRLTVT.

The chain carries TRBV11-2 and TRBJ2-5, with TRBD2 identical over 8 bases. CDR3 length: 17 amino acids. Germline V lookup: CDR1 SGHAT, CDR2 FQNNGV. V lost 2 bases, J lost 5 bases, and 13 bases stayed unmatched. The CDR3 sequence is CASSLLVSSGGAETQYF. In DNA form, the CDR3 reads TGTGCCAGCAGCTTATTAGTTTCCAGCGGGGGAGCCGAGACCCAGTACTTC. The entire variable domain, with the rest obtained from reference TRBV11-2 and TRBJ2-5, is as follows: EAGVAQSPRYKIIEKRQSVAFWCNPISGHATLYWYQQILGQGPKLLIQFQNNGVVDDSQLPKDRFSAERLKGVDSTLKIQPAKLEDSAVYLCASSLLVSSGGAETQYFGPGTRLLVL.

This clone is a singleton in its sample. The CDR3 region is CASSLRGQNYEQYF. Written as DNA, the CDR3 is TGTGCCAGCAGCCTCCGCGGACAGAACTACGAGCAGTACTTC. V usage is TRBV13 and J usage is TRBJ2-7; weak D call: TRBD1 (6 bases). This CDR3 is 14 amino acids long. Germline assignment: CDR1 PRHDT and CDR2 FYEKMQ (reference sequence). Trimming stripped 5 bases from V and 3 bases from J, with 14 bases between.

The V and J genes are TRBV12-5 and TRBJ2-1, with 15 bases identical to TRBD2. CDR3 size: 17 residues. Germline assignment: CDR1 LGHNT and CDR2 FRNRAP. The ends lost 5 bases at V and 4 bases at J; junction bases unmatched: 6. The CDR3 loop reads CASGPPGLAGGYNEQFF. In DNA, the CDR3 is TGTGCTAGTGGTCCCCCGGGACTAGCGGGGGGTTACAATGAGCAGTTCTTC.

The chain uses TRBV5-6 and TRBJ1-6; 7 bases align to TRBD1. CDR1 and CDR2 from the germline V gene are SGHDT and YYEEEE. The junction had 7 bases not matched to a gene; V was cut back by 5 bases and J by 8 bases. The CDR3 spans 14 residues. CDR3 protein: CASRDRRVDSPLHF. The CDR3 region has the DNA TGTGCCAGCAGGGACAGGAGAGTGGATTCACCCCTCCACTTT.

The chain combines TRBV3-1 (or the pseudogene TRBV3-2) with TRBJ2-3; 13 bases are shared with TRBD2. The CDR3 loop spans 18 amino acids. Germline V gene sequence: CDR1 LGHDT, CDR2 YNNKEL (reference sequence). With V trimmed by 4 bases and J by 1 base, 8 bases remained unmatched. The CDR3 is CASSPPGGLAGGTDTQYF. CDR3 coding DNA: TGTGCCAGCAGCCCTCCGGGCGGACTAGCGGGGGGCACAGATACGCAGTATTTT.

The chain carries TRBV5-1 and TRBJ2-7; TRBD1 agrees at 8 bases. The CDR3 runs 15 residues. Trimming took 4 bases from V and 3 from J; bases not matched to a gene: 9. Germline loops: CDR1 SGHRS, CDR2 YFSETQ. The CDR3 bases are TGCGCCAGCAGCCGGCGATTGGACAGGGACTACGAGCAGTACTTC. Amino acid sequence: CASSRRLDRDYEQYF. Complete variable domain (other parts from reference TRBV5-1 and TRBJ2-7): KAGVTQTPRYLIKTRGQQVTLSCSPISGHRSVSWYQQTPGQGLQFLFEYFSETQRNKGNFPGRFSGRQFSNSRSEMNVSTLELGDSALYLCASSRRLDRDYEQYFGPGTRLTVT.

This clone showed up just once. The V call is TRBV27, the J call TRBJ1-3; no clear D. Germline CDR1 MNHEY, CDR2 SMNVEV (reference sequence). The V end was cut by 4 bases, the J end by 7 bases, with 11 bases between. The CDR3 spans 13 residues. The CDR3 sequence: CASSSHGENTIYF. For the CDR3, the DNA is TGTGCCAGCAGTTCGCACGGGGAGAACACCATATATTTT.

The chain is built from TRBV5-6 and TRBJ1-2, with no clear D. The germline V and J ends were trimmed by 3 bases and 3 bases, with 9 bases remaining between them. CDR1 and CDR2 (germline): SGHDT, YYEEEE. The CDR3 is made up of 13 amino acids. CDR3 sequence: CASSSTVYYGYTF. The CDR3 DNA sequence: TGTGCCAGCAGCTCTACAGTATACTATGGCTACACCTTC.

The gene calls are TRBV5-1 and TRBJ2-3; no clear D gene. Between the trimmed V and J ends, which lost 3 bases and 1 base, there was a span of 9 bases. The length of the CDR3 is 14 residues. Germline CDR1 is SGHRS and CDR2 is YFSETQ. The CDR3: CASSSLFGTDTQYF. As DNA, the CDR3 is TGCGCCAGCAGCTCCCTCTTTGGCACAGATACGCAGTATTTT.

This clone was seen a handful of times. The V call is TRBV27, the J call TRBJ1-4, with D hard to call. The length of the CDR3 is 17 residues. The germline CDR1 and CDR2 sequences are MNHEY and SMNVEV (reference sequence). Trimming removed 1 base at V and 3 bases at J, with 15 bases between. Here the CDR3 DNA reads TGTGCCAGCAGTTTATTTTCCCCCGGGGTTGCTAATGAAAAACTGTTTTTT. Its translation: CASSLFSPGVANEKLFF. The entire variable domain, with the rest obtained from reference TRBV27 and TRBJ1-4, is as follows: EAQVTQNPRYLITVTGKKLTVTCSQNMNHEYMSWYRQDPGLGLRQIYYSMNVEVTDKGDVPEGYKVSRKEKRNFPLILESPSPNQTSLYFCASSLFSPGVANEKLFFGSGTQLSVL.

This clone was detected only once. The CDR3 sequence is CASSWTGQATWMNTEAFF. The DNA for the CDR3 is TGTGCCAGCAGCTGGACCGGACAGGCGACATGGATGAACACTGAAGCTTTCTTT. The V gene is TRBV7-4, the J gene TRBJ1-1, with 7 bases lining up with TRBD1. Per germline, CDR1 SGHVT and CDR2 SQSDAQ. The J segment lost 0 bases and the V segment lost 4 bases, leaving 14 bases of the junction unmatched. CDR3 length: 18 residues.

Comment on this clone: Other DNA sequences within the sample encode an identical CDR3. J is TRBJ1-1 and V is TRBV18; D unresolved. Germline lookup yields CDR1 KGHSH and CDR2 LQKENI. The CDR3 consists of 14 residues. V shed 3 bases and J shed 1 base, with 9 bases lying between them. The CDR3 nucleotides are TGTGCCAGCTCACCGGGTCGGGGGAACACTGAAGCTTTCTTT. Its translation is CASSPGRGNTEAFF.